These 29 T cell receptor beta chains originate from one sample sequenced in a study of vaccination and CD4 T cells after COVID-19. These TCRs' antigens remain unknown. This sample's treatment: approximately nine-day PBMC culture with coronavirus spike peptide pools or control peptides (ViraFEST assay). CD4+ T cells that had been cultured provided DNA sequenced with the Oncomine TCR Beta short-read assay. MiXCR was run by TCRdb on the PCR reads, yielding one entry per CDR3 protein. The table records roughly 3,300 distinct CDR3 sequences, approximately 80% of them present only once. What was sequenced was CD4+ T cells from blood, cultured in vitro. These receptors were obtained from a human donor who had recovered from COVID-19.

Turning to this clonotype: A clone one base away is much larger, so this may be a read error. The CDR3 does not end in the conserved phenylalanine or tryptophan, so this is likely a read error. The chain combines TRBV20-1 with TRBJ1-3; D is unclear. CDR3 length equals 13 residues. Germline V gene lookup returns CDR1 DFQATT and CDR2 SNEGSKA (reference sequence). Trimming cost V 2 bases and J 2 bases, with 7 bases left between them. As DNA, the CDR3 is TGCAGTGCTAGATTGGCCGCTGGAAACACCATATATTCT. Translation: CSARLAAGNTIYS.

This sequence joins TRBV6-2 or TRBV6-3 and TRBJ1-5; 8 bases are shared with TRBD1. CDR3 length equals 14 residues. Germline-derived CDR1 and CDR2 are MNHEY and SVGEGT. V dropped 6 bases and J dropped 7; count of bases not matched to a gene: 8. CDR3 coding DNA: TGTGCCAGCAGCATCGGAGGGACAGGCCAGCCCCAGCATTTT. Residues: CASSIGGTGQPQHF.

This chain connects TRBV24-1 to TRBJ1-5, with D possibly being TRBD1 (6 bases). Germline V gene lookup returns CDR1 KGHDR and CDR2 SFDVKD. The CDR3 covers 17 residues. The V end lost 3 bases, the J end lost 1 base, and 15 bases lay between the germline ends. The DNA of the CDR3 is TGTGCCACCAGTGATCGTACAGGGAGAAGGAGCAATCAGCCCCAGCATTTT. This sequence encodes CATSDRTGRRSNQPQHF.

The chain employs TRBV12-3 or TRBV12-4 and TRBJ2-2; 10 bases agree with TRBD2. Trimming removed 3 bases from V and 4 bases from J; junction bases left unmatched: 5. This CDR3 is 16 amino acids long. CDR3 sequence: CASSFPSGGGTGELFF. The CDR3 DNA reads as TGTGCCAGCAGTTTTCCTAGCGGGGGTGGCACCGGGGAGCTGTTTTTT.

The chain links TRBV10-3 to TRBJ2-3; D is perhaps TRBD1 or TRBD2 (6 bases each). The CDR3 sequence is 13 residues long. V dropped 3 bases and J dropped 8 bases, with 12 bases sitting between them. Germline CDR1 reads ENHRY; CDR2 reads SYGVKD. CDR3 in DNA: TGTGCCATCAGTGAAAGGGGGGACCTTACGCAGTATTTT. It specifies CAISERGDLTQYF.

This chain connects TRBV30 to TRBJ2-5, with unresolved D. The V gene lost 0 bases and the J gene lost 2 bases, with 4 bases spanning the gap. There are 12 residues in the CDR3. The germline V gene encodes CDR1 GTSNPN and CDR2 SVGIG (reference sequence). The CDR3 DNA follows: TGTGCCTGGAGTGTAAATCAAGAGACCCAGTACTTC. This translates into CAWSVNQETQYF. The variable domain in full, with the rest retrieved from reference TRBV30 and TRBJ2-5, is SQTIHQWPATLVQPVGSPLSLECTVEGTSNPNLYWYRQAAGRGLQLLFYSVGIGQISSEVPQNLSASRPQDRQFILSSKKLLLSDSGFYLCAWSVNQETQYFGPGTRLLVL.

The chain links TRBV12-3 or TRBV12-4 to TRBJ2-3; D uncertain. Trimming pared 3 bases from V and 4 bases from J, leaving 11 bases between. The CDR3 consists of 14 residues. The chain's CDR3 is CASSFIRLPDTQYF. CDR3 in DNA: TGTGCCAGCAGTTTTATCCGGCTCCCAGATACGCAGTATTTT.

The chain links TRBV30 to TRBJ1-5; TRBD1 might be the D (5 bases). The CDR3 loop spans 15 amino acids. From germline, CDR1 is GTSNPN and CDR2 SVGIG (reference sequence). V lost 2 bases and J lost 4, with 15 bases in between. The CDR3 is CAWSISGTINQPQHF. The CDR3 DNA sequence: TGTGCCTGGAGTATCTCCGGGACTATAAATCAGCCCCAGCATTTT.

J is TRBJ1-1 and V is TRBV6-2 or TRBV6-3, with unresolved D. CDR1 MNHEY and CDR2 SVGEGT come from the germline V gene. The ends were cut back, 6 bases at V and 1 base at J, with 6 bases in the middle. The CDR3 contains 12 residues. In nucleotides, the CDR3 is TGTGCCAGCAGCCATTCGAACACTGAAGCTTTCTTT. It specifies CASSHSNTEAFF.

Only a few counts were recorded for this clonotype. This chain connects TRBV6-5 to TRBJ1-5, with 7 bases identical to TRBD1. V trimming: 4 bases; J trimming: 1 base; junction bases outside the gene matches: 4. The CDR3 sequence is 15 residues long. Looked up from germline, CDR1 is MNHEY and CDR2 is SVGAGI. The CDR3 nucleotides read TGTGCCAGCAGTTTCAGGGGGGAGAGCAATCAGCCCCAGCATTTT. Amino acids: CASSFRGESNQPQHF.

J is TRBJ1-1 and V is TRBV19, with D hard to call. Looked up from germline, CDR1 is LNHDA and CDR2 is SQIVND (reference sequence). V was pared by 5 bases and J by 5 bases, with 9 bases between. There are 12 residues in the CDR3. The CDR3 DNA reads TGTGCCAGTAGTGACCGGGGAACTGAAGCTTTCTTT. As protein: CASSDRGTEAFF.

The CDR3 sequence is CASSEETGSTEAFF. The CDR3 nucleotides are TGTGCCAGCAGTGAAGAAACAGGGAGCACTGAAGCTTTCTTT. The chain carries TRBV2 and TRBJ1-1; D is possibly TRBD1 (6 bases). Between the trimmed V and J ends, which lost 1 base and 4 bases, there was a span of 10 bases. Per germline, CDR1 SNHLY and CDR2 FYNNEI. CDR3 length: 14 amino acids. Looking up the rest from reference TRBV2 and TRBJ1-1 gives the full variable domain: EPEVTQTPSHQVTQMGQEVILRCVPISNHLYFYWYRQILGQKVEFLVSFYNNEISEKSEIFDDQFSVERPDGSNFTLKIRSTKLEDSAMYFCASSEETGSTEAFFGQGTRLTVV.

The chain recombines TRBV20-1 with TRBJ1-1, with unresolved D. The V end lost 3 bases, the J end lost 11 bases, and 10 bases lay between the germline ends. There are 10 residues in the CDR3. Germline V CDR1 and CDR2: DFQATT, SNEGSKA (reference sequence). The CDR3 nucleotides read TGCAGTGCTAGGGCTTCGACGGCTTTCTTT. Amino acid sequence: CSARASTAFF.

The gene calls are TRBV4-3 and TRBJ1-5; D is unclear. V lost 0 bases and J 3 bases, leaving 3 bases between the germline ends. From germline, CDR1 is LGHNA and CDR2 YSLEER. The CDR3 contains 13 residues. The CDR3 spells CASSQETNQPQHF. CDR3 DNA: TGCGCCAGCAGCCAAGAAACCAATCAGCCCCAGCATTTT.

The rearrangement links TRBV6-2 or TRBV6-3 to TRBJ1-6; D is ambiguous. Germline-derived CDR1 and CDR2 are MNHEY and SVGEGT. The V and J ends lost 2 bases and 0 bases respectively, with 8 bases between them. The CDR3 sequence is 16 residues long. The CDR3 DNA reads TGTGCCAGCAGTTACGAAGGGAGCTCCTATAATTCACCCCTCCACTTT. Protein product: CASSYEGSSYNSPLHF.

The chain is built from TRBV19 and TRBJ2-7, with D unresolved. Germline CDR1 is LNHDA and CDR2 is SQIVND (reference sequence). V was clipped by 5 bases and J by 4 bases, with 9 bases between them. This CDR3 has 12 amino acids. The chain's CDR3 is CASSPSRYEQYF. The CDR3 nucleotides are TGTGCCAGTAGTCCCTCTAGGTACGAGCAGTACTTC.

This clonotype was recorded a few times. The chain carries TRBV28 and TRBJ1-2; 7 nucleotides line up with TRBD1. CDR3 size: 16 residues. After removal of 6 bases from V and 4 bases from J, the junction contained 14 bases not matched to a gene. The germline CDR1 and CDR2 sequences are MDHEN and SYDVKM. CDR3 coding DNA: TGTGCCAGCAGCCTGGTAGGCAGGGGGGTTATCTATGGCTACACCTTC. This codes for CASSLVGRGVIYGYTF.

V usage is TRBV6-5 and J usage is TRBJ1-2, with 7 bases identical to TRBD1. CDR1 and CDR2 (germline): MNHEY, SVGAGI. V trimming: 0 bases; J trimming: 7 bases; junction bases outside the gene matches: 5. The CDR3 covers 14 residues. CDR3 protein: CASSYSAGGAGYTF. In DNA form, the CDR3 reads TGTGCCAGCAGTTACTCGGCAGGGGGTGCTGGCTACACCTTC.

The chain recombines TRBV11-2 with TRBJ2-4, with 7 bases lining up with TRBD2. V was clipped by 5 bases and J by 0 bases; unmatched bases: 7. Germline assignment: CDR1 SGHAT and CDR2 FQNNGV. The CDR3 loop spans 16 amino acids. The chain's CDR3 is CASSRGEYLAKNIQYF. In DNA, the CDR3 is TGTGCCAGCAGCCGGGGGGAGTACCTAGCCAAAAACATTCAGTACTTC.

The CDR3 DNA reads as TGTGCCAGCTTGGGTCTAGCCAAAAACATTCAGTACTTC. This encodes CASLGLAKNIQYF. The V and J genes are TRBV6-2 or TRBV6-3 and TRBJ2-4; D remains ambiguous. Germline V lookup: CDR1 MNHEY, CDR2 SVGEGT. Deletions cut 8 bases from V and 0 bases from J, with 8 bases between. The CDR3 has 13 amino acids.

J is TRBJ1-5 and V is TRBV20-1; D is uncertain. The CDR3 consists of 13 residues. CDR1 and CDR2 from the germline V gene are DFQATT and SNEGSKA (reference sequence). Between the trimmed V and J ends, which lost 3 bases and 5 bases, there was a span of 11 bases. CDR3 in DNA: TGCAGTGCTAGGCCTCAGGACTATCAGCCCCAGCATTTT. This encodes CSARPQDYQPQHF.

This chain connects TRBV12-3 or TRBV12-4 to TRBJ1-2, with no clear D. The CDR3 loop spans 12 amino acids. V was cut by 5 bases and J by 4 bases, with 8 bases left in between. CDR3 in DNA: TGTGCCAGCAGTAGATTCGGCTATGGCTACACCTTC. Encoded protein: CASSRFGYGYTF.

This clonotype was picked up one time. The V and J genes are TRBV19 and TRBJ2-3; unclear D gene. Per the germline V gene, CDR1 is LNHDA and CDR2 is SQIVND (reference sequence). This CDR3 is 13 amino acids long. V was pared by 6 bases and J by 6 bases, with 13 bases between. The CDR3: CASRPAAADTQYF. The CDR3 DNA reads TGTGCCAGTAGGCCGGCTGCGGCGGATACGCAGTATTTT.

This clonotype appeared once. The chain joins TRBV19 to TRBJ1-2; 10 nucleotides agree with TRBD1. Germline loops: CDR1 LNHDA, CDR2 SQIVND (reference sequence). The V and J ends lost 4 bases and 2 bases, in that order; junction bases with no gene match: 4. This CDR3 has 15 residues. CDR3 sequence reads: CASSTRDRGNYGYTF. CDR3 in DNA: TGTGCCAGTAGTACCCGGGACAGGGGAAACTATGGCTACACCTTC.

CDR3 sequence reads: CASSLASNQPQHF. DNA for the CDR3: TGCGCCAGCAGCTTGGCTAGCAATCAGCCCCAGCATTTT. The chain has TRBV5-1 and TRBJ1-5; D gene uncertain. V was pared by 0 bases and J by 0 bases, with 1 base between. The CDR3 runs 13 residues. Germline V lookup: CDR1 SGHRS, CDR2 YFSETQ.

The V gene is TRBV6-2 or TRBV6-3, the J gene TRBJ1-5; 10 nucleotides match TRBD1. Germline V CDR1 and CDR2: MNHEY, SVGEGT. The CDR3 runs 19 residues. After removal of 2 bases from V and 2 bases from J, the junction contained 12 bases not matched to a gene. DNA for the CDR3: TGTGCCAGCAGTTACCCCCCGGGACAGGGGCTAGGTGGCAATCAGCCCCAGCATTTT. It codes for CASSYPPGQGLGGNQPQHF.

The genes are TRBV6-1 and TRBJ2-3; D possibly corresponds to TRBD1 (6 bases). Trimming took 7 bases from V and 0 from J, leaving 17 bases between them. This CDR3 has 16 amino acids. Per the germline V gene, CDR1 is MNHNS and CDR2 is SASEGT. The CDR3 loop is CASITGQVLSTDTQYF. The CDR3 DNA follows: TGTGCCAGCATCACAGGGCAGGTGCTTAGCACAGATACGCAGTATTTT.

The chain employs TRBV7-3 and TRBJ2-4; D is unresolved. Germline V CDR1 and CDR2: SGHTA, FQGTGA. The CDR3 contains 13 residues. The ends were cut back, 2 bases at V and 9 bases at J, with 11 bases in the middle. The CDR3 DNA is TGTGCCAGCAGCTTAGAACAGAAAGGCATTCAGTACTTC. Encoded protein: CASSLEQKGIQYF.

The J gene is TRBJ2-3, the V gene TRBV7-2; no clear D gene. V was trimmed by 0 bases and J by 4 bases, leaving 2 bases between them. Looked up from germline, CDR1 is SGHTA and CDR2 is FQGNSA. The length of the CDR3 is 12 residues. The CDR3, as DNA: TGTGCCAGCAGCTTAGCCTCAGATACGCAGTATTTT. It yields the protein CASSLASDTQYF.